The clone carrying this T cell receptor beta chain came up once. TCRdb's copy holds only in-frame clones and misses some; the assay was immunoSEQ multiplex PCR. The sample carries around 65,000 clones, 80% to 90% recorded once. This sample is part of a study of technical replicates of blood from a handful of donors. This CDR3 has 15 amino acids. Germline assignment: CDR1 SGHRS and CDR2 YFSETQ. The V and J ends lost 1 base and 4 bases respectively, with 14 bases between them. Source material: PBMCs. This receptor was taken from a human donor in good health. Some clones in this sample may be carry-over from other donors' samples. The J gene is TRBJ2-5, the V gene TRBV5-1, with a tentative D call TRBD1 (6 bases). The CDR3 nucleotides are TGCGCCAGCAGCTTGCAGGGGAACGTTGGAGAGACCCAGTACTTC. Amino acids: CASSLQGNVGETQYF.